The 18 T cell receptor beta chains below all came from one sample that was sequenced in a study of CD8+CD57+ T cells in acquired aplastic anemia. The patients chosen for sequencing had shown expansion of CD8+CD57+ cells (detected by flow cytometry). Genomic DNA was employed as the template in profiling TCR beta VDJ and CDR3. TCRdb reanalysed the reads using MiXCR and keeps one entry per CDR3 protein. The sample holds 450,000 to 600,000 distinct CDR3 sequences; 25% to 40% are singletons and the top ten take 0.75% to 0.95%. Sequencing was carried out using sorted CD4+, CD8+, or CD8+CD57+ T cells (not recorded which) from PBMCs. These receptors came from a human donor with aplastic anemia.

This clonotype was recorded once. The junction differs from germline at one of its ends, possibly a read error. The chain has TRBV3-1 and TRBJ2-2; D is ambiguous. Germline values: CDR1 LGHDT, CDR2 YNNKEL (reference sequence). The CDR3 length is 13 residues. CDR3 protein: CAGVAAFTEELFF. The CDR3 DNA follows: TGTGCCGGCGTGGCAGCCTTCACCGAGGAGCTGTTTTTT.

The rearrangement links TRBV2 to TRBJ1-6, with D perhaps matching TRBD1 (6 bases). This CDR3 is built from 14 residues. The germline V and J ends were trimmed by 9 bases and 7 bases, with 16 bases remaining between them. Germline V gene data show CDR1 as SNHLY and CDR2 as FYNNEI. CDR3 amino acids: CARRWGGLNSPLHF. CDR3 sequence (DNA): TGTGCCAGAAGGTGGGGGGGCCTAAATTCACCCCTCCACTTT.

On this clonotype: Given a much more abundant clone one base away, this may be a read error. The rearrangement uses TRBV9 and TRBJ1-2; 8 bases line up with TRBD1. The CDR3 is 17 amino acids. Germline V gene data show CDR1 as SGDLS and CDR2 as YYNGEE. Trimming removed 0 bases from V and 5 bases from J; junction bases left unmatched: 12. CDR3 sequence reads: CASSVERAWTGKYGYTF. The CDR3 coding sequence is TGTGCCAGCAGCGTAGAGAGGGCTTGGACAGGGAAGTATGGCTACACCTTC.

Remarks on this clonotype: A read error may account for a junction end that differs from germline. The chain combines TRBV10-3 with TRBJ1-1; D is uncertain. CDR1 and CDR2 from the germline V gene are ENHRY and SYGVKD. The CDR3 contains 10 residues. CDR3 amino acids: CASSRTEAFF. CDR3 in DNA: TGTGCCAGCAGTCGCACTGAAGCTTTCTTT.

This chain's CDR3 is CAISAGISNYGYTF. As DNA, the CDR3 is TGTGCCATCAGTGCAGGCATTTCTAACTATGGCTACACCTTC. The chain recombines TRBV10-3 with TRBJ1-2; no reliable D call. The V and J ends lost 4 bases and 0 bases respectively, with 9 bases between them. The germline CDR1 and CDR2 sequences are ENHRY and SYGVKD. The CDR3 spans 14 residues.

This clonotype has a single count. The V call is TRBV4-2, the J call TRBJ2-7; D might be TRBD1 or TRBD2, each matching 5 bases. The CDR3 is made up of 16 amino acids. Trimming cost V 4 bases and J 1 base, with 17 bases left between them. CDR1 is LGHNA and CDR2 is YNFKEQ in the germline V gene. The CDR3 DNA follows: TGTGCCAGCAGCCTACTGCCCGGGACGGATTCCTACGAGCAGTACTTC. Protein product: CASSLLPGTDSYEQYF.

The sample holds many counts of this clonotype. This chain links TRBV5-1 with TRBJ2-7, with D perhaps matching TRBD1 (5 bases). V lost 1 base and J lost 3, with 8 bases in between. This CDR3 contains 13 residues. Germline CDR1 SGHRS, CDR2 YFSETQ. The DNA of the CDR3 is TGCGCCAGCAGCTTGAGACAGCGCTACGAGCAGTACTTC. Its translation is CASSLRQRYEQYF.

This clonotype was found a few times. The chain combines TRBV5-2 with TRBJ2-3; TRBD2 reflects the table's D call only, with no check against the DNA. TRBV5-2 counts as a pseudogene. This CDR3 is 17 amino acids long. CDR3 in DNA: TGTGCCAGCAACCCGACCAAGGGACTAGCGGGAGGGGATACGCAGTATTTT. This sequence encodes CASNPTKGLAGGDTQYF.

Concerning this clonotype: This may arise from a read error, as a much more abundant clone is one base away. The gene calls are TRBV15 and TRBJ1-1; 8 bases are a match to TRBD1. The germline CDR1 and CDR2 sequences are LNHNV and YYDKDF (reference sequence). The J segment lost 4 bases and the V segment lost 0 bases, leaving 7 bases of the junction unmatched. This CDR3 spans 16 amino acids. The CDR3 DNA is TGTGCCACCAGCAGAGATCCGGCAGGGGGCGGCACTGAAGCTTTCTTT. Translation: CATSRDPAGGGTEAFF.

Only a few counts were recorded for this clonotype. The chain carries TRBV5-6 and TRBJ2-7; D is possibly TRBD1 (5 bases). Trimming cost V 4 bases and J 6 bases, with 14 bases left between them. Germline-derived CDR1 and CDR2 are SGHDT and YYEEEE. The CDR3 spans 13 residues. This chain's CDR3 is CASSATQGFEQYF. In DNA form, the CDR3 reads TGTGCCAGCAGCGCCACCCAGGGTTTCGAGCAGTACTTC.

This chain uses TRBV10-2 with TRBJ1-1; a weak D match, TRBD1 (6 bases). The V end lost 6 bases, the J end lost 1 base, and 15 bases lay between the germline ends. Germline assignment: CDR1 WSHSY and CDR2 SAAADI. This CDR3 is built from 15 residues. The CDR3 DNA reads TGCGCCAGCAGAATAAACAGGGTCGGGAACACTGAAGCTTTCTTT. Translation: CASRINRVGNTEAFF.

The chain couples TRBV7-2 to TRBJ2-7, with D possibly matching TRBD1 (5 bases). Germline V gene data show CDR1 as SGHTA and CDR2 as FQGNSA. CDR3 length: 15 amino acids. Trimming removed 2 bases at V and 7 bases at J, with 18 bases between. Here the CDR3 reads CASSLYRTPEREQYF. The CDR3 bases are TGTGCCAGCAGCTTATACAGGACGCCGGAGAGAGAGCAGTACTTC.

This clonotype occurred once. One junction end disagrees with the germline gene, perhaps due to a read error. V gene TRBV5-4 combines with J gene TRBJ2-5; tentatively, D is TRBD1 or TRBD2 (5 bases each). This CDR3 comprises 14 residues. The germline CDR1 and CDR2 sequences are SGHNT and YYREEE (reference sequence). In DNA, the CDR3 is TGTGCCAGCAGCTGGGGGAAGGGCCAAGAAACCCAGTACTTC. Amino acids: CASSWGKGQETQYF. The complete variable domain, with remaining parts taken from reference TRBV5-4 and TRBJ2-5, reads ETGVTQSPTHLIKTRGQQVTLRCSSQSGHNTVSWYQQALGQGPQFIFQYYREEENGRGNFPPRFSGLQFPNYSSELNVNALELDDSALYLCASSWGKGQETQYFGPGTRLLVL.

This clonotype has a handful of counts. This rearrangement joins TRBV20-1 to TRBJ1-1, with D hard to call. Germline V gene lookup returns CDR1 DFQATT and CDR2 SNEGSKA (reference sequence). Trimming removed 1 base from V and 5 bases from J, with 8 bases in between. The CDR3 consists of 12 residues. The CDR3 sequence is CSARVRSTEAFF. CDR3 DNA: TGCAGTGCTAGAGTTCGGTCAACTGAAGCTTTCTTT.

This clonotype occurred a few times. The chain is built from TRBV29-1 and TRBJ1-6; 7 bases map to TRBD1. The length of the CDR3 is 13 residues. V lost 8 bases, J lost 7 bases, and 8 bases stayed unmatched. Germline V gives CDR1 SQVTM, CDR2 ANQGSEA. The CDR3 protein is CSPVPGQNSPLHF. In DNA, the CDR3 is TGCAGCCCGGTGCCGGGACAGAATTCACCCCTCCACTTT.

The J gene is TRBJ1-5, the V gene TRBV5-6; D might be TRBD1 (5 bases). The ends were cut back, 4 bases at V and 3 bases at J, with 11 bases in the middle. The CDR3 has 14 amino acids. Looked up from germline, CDR1 is SGHDT and CDR2 is YYEEEE. The chain's CDR3 is CASSLAGPNQPQHF. The CDR3 nucleotides read TGTGCCAGCAGCCTCGCGGGACCCAATCAGCCCCAGCATTTT.

This clonotype has a handful of counts. The V and J genes are TRBV29-1 and TRBJ1-1; no reliable D call. The CDR3 is 14 amino acids. Germline loops: CDR1 SQVTM, CDR2 ANQGSEA. The ends were cut back, 2 bases at V and 4 bases at J, with 14 bases in the middle. The CDR3 DNA reads as TGCAGCGTTGAAATCCCCCCCCGGAGCACTGAAGCTTTCTTT. Translation gives CSVEIPPRSTEAFF. Supplemented by reference TRBV29-1 and TRBJ1-1, the full variable domain reads SAVISQKPSRDICQRGTSLTIQCQVDSQVTMMFWYRQQPGQSLTLIATANQGSEATYESGFVIDKFPISRPNLTFSTLTVSNMSPEDSSIYLCSVEIPPRSTEAFFGQGTRLTVV.

This clonotype turned up a few times. At one end, the junction sequence differs from germline, possibly due to a read error. The chain couples TRBV29-1 to TRBJ2-1; 7 nucleotides agree with TRBD1. The CDR3 covers 12 residues. Germline V gives CDR1 SQVTM, CDR2 ANQGSEA. The CDR3 bases are TGCAGCGTAAGACAGGGATACAATGAGCAGCTCTTC. This encodes CSVRQGYNEQLF.